Listed below are T cell receptor beta chains from one sample, sequenced in a study of cytomegalovirus exposure and HLA in healthy donors. Some clones are missing from TCRdb's copy, which holds only in-frame ones; the method was immunoSEQ multiplex PCR. This sample has roughly 190,000 clones, with approximately 9.5% found just once. The sequencing input was PBMCs. Receptors originate from a woman aged 25 to 39 in good health and CMV-seropositive. The CDR3 runs from the conserved cysteine through the conserved F or W. The D gene is left open where the match is weak. Clone size is given for some rows only: seen once, a few or many times, or a class if the clone is expanded.

J | size | D | V | DNA | CDR3
TRBJ2-7 | few | TRBD2 | TRBV5-1 | TGCGCCAGCAGCTTGGAGGCTAGCGGGAGGAACGAGCAGTACTTC | CASSLEASGRNEQYF
TRBJ1-4 | NA | NA | TRBV6-1 | TGTGCCAGTCGGAACCCGGGGGCTAATGAAAAACTGTTTTTT | CASRNPGANEKLFF
TRBJ1-1 | NA | TRBD1 | TRBV28 | TGTGCCAGCAGTTTTCCGGGACAGGGGAGTAGGACTGAAGCTTTCTTT | CASSFPGQGSRTEAFF
TRBJ2-2 | NA | TRBD2 | TRBV13 | TGTGCCAGCAGCGTAGCGGGAGCGAACACCGGGGAGCTGCTTTTT | CASSVAGANTGELLF
TRBJ1-2 | few | NA | TRBV19 | TGTGCCAGTAGTAATCCGGGAGAAGCTAACTATGGCTACACCTTC | CASSNPGEANYGYTF
TRBJ2-7 | NA | NA | TRBV20-1 | TGCAGTGCTAGAGATTGGACAGAGCAGTACTTC | CSARDWTEQYF
TRBJ2-5 | few | TRBD1 | TRBV2 | TGTGCCAGCAGTGAAGGAAGGGGGCGAGAGACCCAGTACTTC | CASSEGRGRETQYF
TRBJ2-5 | NA | TRBD2 | TRBV5-1 | TGCGCCAGCAGCTTGGGACTAGCGGGAGCGGGAAGAGAGACCCAGTACTTC | CASSLGLAGAGRETQYF
TRBJ1-5 | NA | TRBD1 | TRBV30 | TGTGCCTGGAGTTGGACAGGGGGCGACCAAGACCCCCAGCATTTT | CAWSWTGGDQDPQHF
TRBJ2-7 | NA | NA | TRBV6-5 | TGTGCCAGCAAGACTTCCTACGAGCAGTACTTC | CASKTSYEQYF
TRBJ1-5 | few | TRBD1 | TRBV6-6 | TGTGCCAGCAGTTACGGACAGGGGATCCGCAATCAGCCCCAGCATTTT | CASSYGQGIRNQPQHF
TRBJ2-6 | few | TRBD1 | TRBV19 | TGTGCCAGTAGTACCACCGACAGGGAAACTGCATTCTCTGGGGCCAACGTCCTGACTTTC | CASSTTDRETAFSGANVLTF
TRBJ1-1 | few | NA | TRBV4-1 | TGCGCCAGCAGCCAAGGGGCCCAGCGGGGGCACACTGAAGCTTTCTTT | CASSQGAQRGHTEAFF